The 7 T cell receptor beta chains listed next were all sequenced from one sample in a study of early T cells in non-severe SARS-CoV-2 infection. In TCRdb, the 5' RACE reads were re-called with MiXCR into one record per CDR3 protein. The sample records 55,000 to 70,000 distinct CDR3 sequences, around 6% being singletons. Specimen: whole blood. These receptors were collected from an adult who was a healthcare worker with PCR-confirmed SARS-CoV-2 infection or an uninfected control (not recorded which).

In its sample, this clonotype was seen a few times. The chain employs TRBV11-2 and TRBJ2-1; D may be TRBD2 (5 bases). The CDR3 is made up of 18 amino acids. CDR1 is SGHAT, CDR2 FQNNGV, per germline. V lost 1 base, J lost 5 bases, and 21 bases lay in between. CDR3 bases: TGTGCCAGCAGCTTAGGGAGGCTCGGACTCCCTAGCCACAATGAGCAGTTCTTC. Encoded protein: CASSLGRLGLPSHNEQFF.

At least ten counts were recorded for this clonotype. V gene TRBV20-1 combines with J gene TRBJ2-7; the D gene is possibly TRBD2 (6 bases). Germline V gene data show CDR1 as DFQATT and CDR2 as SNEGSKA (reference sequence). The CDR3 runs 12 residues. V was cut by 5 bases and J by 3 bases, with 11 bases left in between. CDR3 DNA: TGCAGTGCTGGCGGGATCGGCTACGAGCAGTACTTC. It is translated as CSAGGIGYEQYF.

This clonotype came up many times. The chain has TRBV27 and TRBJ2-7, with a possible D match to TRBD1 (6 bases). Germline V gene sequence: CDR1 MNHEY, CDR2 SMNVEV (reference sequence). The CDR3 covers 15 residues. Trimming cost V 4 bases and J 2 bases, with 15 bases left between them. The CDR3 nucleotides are TGTGCCAGCAGTTACTACCGCACAGGGACCTACGAGCAGTACTTC. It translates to CASSYYRTGTYEQYF.

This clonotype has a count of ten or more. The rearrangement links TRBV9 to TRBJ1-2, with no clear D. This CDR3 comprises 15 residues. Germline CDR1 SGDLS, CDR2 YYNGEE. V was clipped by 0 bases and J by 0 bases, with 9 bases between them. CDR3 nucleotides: TGTGCCAGCAGCGTAGGGGTCAGTACTAACTATGGCTACACCTTC. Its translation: CASSVGVSTNYGYTF. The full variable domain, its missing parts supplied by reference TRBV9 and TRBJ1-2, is DSGVTQTPKHLITATGQRVTLRCSPRSGDLSVYWYQQSLDQGLQFLIQYYNGEERAKGNILERFSAQQFPDLHSELNLSSLELGDSALYFCASSVGVSTNYGYTFGSGTRLTVV.

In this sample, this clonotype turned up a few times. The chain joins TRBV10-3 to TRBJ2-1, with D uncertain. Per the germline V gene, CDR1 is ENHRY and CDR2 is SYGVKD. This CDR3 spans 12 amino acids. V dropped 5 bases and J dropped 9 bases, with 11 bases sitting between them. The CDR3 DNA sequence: TGTGCCATCAGTCTGCAGGATGGTGAGCAGTTCTTC. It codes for CAISLQDGEQFF.

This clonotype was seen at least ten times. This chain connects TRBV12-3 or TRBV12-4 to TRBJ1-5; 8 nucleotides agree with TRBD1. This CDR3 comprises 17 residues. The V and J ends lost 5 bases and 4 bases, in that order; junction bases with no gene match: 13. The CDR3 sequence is CASSVDRAPTANQPQHF. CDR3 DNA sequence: TGTGCCAGCAGTGTGGACAGGGCCCCTACGGCGAATCAGCCCCAGCATTTT.

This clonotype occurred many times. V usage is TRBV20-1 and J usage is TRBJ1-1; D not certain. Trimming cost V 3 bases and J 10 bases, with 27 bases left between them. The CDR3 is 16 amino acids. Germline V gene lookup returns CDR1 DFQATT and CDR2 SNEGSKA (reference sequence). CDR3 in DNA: TGCAGTGCTAGGGCTTTGGCCGATACGTTGTCGCGAGCAGCTTTCTTT. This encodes CSARALADTLSRAAFF.